The clone carrying this T cell receptor beta chain is a singleton in its sample. Its antigen is currently unknown. PCR was performed a second time for 7 to 11 cycles using a sample-barcoded 5' primer and a J-beta primer mix. TCRdb redid the calling of the 5' RACE reads with MiXCR, one entry per CDR3 protein. The table lists around 990,000 distinct CDR3 sequences, less than 45% of them singletons. CDR3 size: 22 residues. The V end was cut by 5 bases, the J end by 0 bases, with 32 bases between. The germline gives CDR1 MNHNS, CDR2 SASEGT. The data were obtained in a study of blood T cells in healthy people across ages. Study conclusions and caveats: Unsorted PBMCs blocked a conclusive comparison of naive and antigen-experienced cells.

The sequencing sample was made of blood. This chain connects TRBV6-1 to TRBJ1-5; no clear D gene. The clonotype comes from a man between 18 and 29 years old in good health. The CDR3 coding sequence is TGTGCCAGCAGTCCAGAGGGTGCGGGGTCGATACGGACCCCGTATAGCAATCAGCCCCAGCATTTT. Amino acid sequence: CASSPEGAGSIRTPYSNQPQHF.